Below, one T cell receptor beta chain is given with its context. No cognate antigen has been identified for it. No quality values exist for individual bases; no much larger clone is one base distant. This sample is drawn from a study of blood T cell repertoires in COVID-19 (dated by TCRdb to the early 2020s). Broadly, across the study: Collaborator samples came from the United States, Italy and Spain and covered acute and convalescent phases of COVID-19. Where available, HLA class I and class II types were taken from metadata supplied by the sample provider and were not determined by assay-based typing. Deeply sampled blood TCRbeta repertoires from subjects exposed to, actively infected with, or recovered from COVID-19 were included in the dataset. Samples came from the ongoing ImmuneRACE study (first 160 participants) plus 1,254 subjects from 6 global collaborators. The sample metadata nearly always contained a de-identified subject ID, COVID-19 status, age in years and sex. The repertoires were released in a freely available public database meant as a resource for research on the immune response to SARS-CoV-2. The material from the prospective study consisted of cDNA or gDNA derived from T cells, B-cell-depleted T cells, or PBMCs.

TCRbeta CDR3 regions were amplified from genomic DNA using the immunoSEQ Assay, a bias-controlled multiplex PCR. Regarding the original processing steps: The number of nucleated cells in each sample was estimated by amplification of reference gene primers within the assay. To quantify the absolute abundance of each unique TCRbeta CDR3 rearrangement, sequence reads were collapsed and filtered. For each sample, productive Simpson clonality was calculated as the square root of Simpson's diversity index across productive rearrangements. What TCRdb holds here is the immuneACCESS table cut down to in-frame rearrangements. Part of the clones is not present; checked against another copy, under half of the missing clones reflect an unresolved V gene, and the others are unexplained. D and trimming were read from the DNA, whereas the V and J calls and clone size are those reported in that table. In all, the sample holds approximately 260,000 clones, and roughly 84% of those were seen once. The top ten clones comprise approximately 3.6% of the sample.

Results the study describes overall, beyond this receptor: The quantity of clinical and demographic metadata differed by source and by participant and was supplied without curation.

Sequences SGHTA (CDR1) and FQGNSA (CDR2) are obtained from the germline V gene. V has 3 bases trimmed and J has 4 bases trimmed; junction bases matching no gene number 8. Its CDR3 holds 16 amino acids, cysteine through phenylalanine. Solely the CDR3 DNA is kept, with 48 bases framed from the first base. In the prospective study, participants were about 18 to 90 years old, resided in approximately 22 geographic areas of the United States, and were enrolled through a virtual design. Cohort assignment in the prospective study relied on participant-reported clinical history from a screening survey and a study questionnaire. Recovered participants in ImmuneRACE Cohort 3 were defined by two consecutive negative NP/OP PCR tests, clearance by a healthcare professional, or resolution of symptoms. In the prospective study, whole blood, serum and a nasopharyngeal or oropharyngeal swab were collected from each participant by mobile phlebotomists. Participants in the prospective study had the option to provide additional blood draws and questionnaires over a roughly 2-month period. Before DNA extraction, prospective study blood samples were shipped either frozen or at room temperature.

Sequencing used PBMCs or T cells enriched from blood (not recorded which). This TCR derives from a man aged 50-60 years who had recovered from COVID-19. This chain joins TRBV7-2 to TRBJ2-7, with TRBD2 matching 11 junction bases. In nucleotide form, the sequence is TGTGCCAGCAGCTTCCCCCTTAGCGGGAGGGGGTACGAGCAGTACTTC. This sequence encodes CASSFPLSGRGYEQYF. This CDR3, with the reference TRBV7-2 and TRBJ2-7 proteins standing in past its ends, gives the full variable domain GAGVSQSPSNKVTEKGKDVELRCDPISGHTALYWYRQSLGQGLEFLIYFQGNSAPDKSGLPSDRFSAERTGGSVSTLTIQRTQQEDSAVYLCASSFPLSGRGYEQYFGPGTRLTVT.